What follows are 30 T cell receptor beta chains derived from one specimen sequenced in a study of T cell responses to AZD1222 COVID-19 vaccine. The table came from immunoSEQ multiplex PCR; TCRdb's copy has only in-frame clones and leaves some out. The sample has 90,000 to 110,000 clones; over 75% are singletons. Material: peripheral blood, obtained on day 0 of MenACWY control vaccination. These receptors originate from an adult in good health.

This chain uses TRBV5-5 with TRBJ2-1, with D maybe TRBD2 (6 bases). This CDR3 has 16 residues. Germline V gene sequence: CDR1 SGHKS, CDR2 YYEKEE (reference sequence). Between the trimmed V and J ends, which lost 0 bases and 7 bases, there was a span of 17 bases. In DNA form, the CDR3 reads TGTGCCAGCAGCTTGGGTTCACTAGCTTCTGTAAATGAGCAGTTCTTC. Residues: CASSLGSLASVNEQFF.

V gene TRBV5-6 combines with J gene TRBJ1-1; 9 bases match TRBD1. The V and J ends lost 6 bases and 5 bases, in that order; junction bases with no gene match: 8. The CDR3 contains 14 residues. CDR1 and CDR2 from the germline V gene are SGHDT and YYEEEE. CDR3 sequence: CASMLGQGRTEAFF. The DNA of the CDR3 is TGTGCCAGCATGCTCGGACAGGGGAGAACTGAAGCTTTCTTT.

This chain connects TRBV29-1 to TRBJ1-2; D is unresolved. This CDR3 has 13 amino acids. Germline loops: CDR1 SQVTM, CDR2 ANQGSEA. The V gene lost 4 bases and the J gene lost 1 base, with 10 bases spanning the gap. CDR3 protein: CSVARLSNYGYTF. The DNA for the CDR3 is TGCAGCGTTGCCAGGTTAAGTAACTATGGCTACACCTTC.

The rearrangement uses TRBV5-4 and TRBJ2-2, with 8 bases that match TRBD2. The CDR3 has 14 amino acids. V lost 2 bases, J lost 4 bases, and 1 base stayed unmatched. CDR1 and CDR2 from the germline V gene are SGHNT and YYREEE (reference sequence). CDR3 nucleotides: TGTGCCAGCAGCTTTGGGACTAGCACCGGGGAGCTGTTTTTT. This gives the protein CASSFGTSTGELFF.

DNA for the CDR3: TGTGCCAGTAGTTCCCGGGACACGAGAACCTACGAGCAGTACTTC. Its protein is CASSSRDTRTYEQYF. The genes are TRBV19 and TRBJ2-7; D is perhaps TRBD1 (6 bases). CDR1 is LNHDA, CDR2 SQIVND, per germline (reference sequence). This CDR3 is built from 15 residues. The V gene lost 5 bases and the J gene lost 2 bases, with 16 bases spanning the gap.

The rearrangement links TRBV18 to TRBJ1-1; no definite D call. Trimming took off 3 bases at V and 3 bases at J, with 11 bases between the two ends. From germline, CDR1 is KGHSH and CDR2 LQKENI. This CDR3 is 14 amino acids long. CDR3 sequence: CASSPSPRDTEAFF. CDR3 sequence (DNA): TGTGCCAGCTCACCGTCCCCGAGGGACACTGAAGCTTTCTTT.

This chain links TRBV13 with TRBJ1-1; no clear D. The CDR3 totals 12 residues. Trimming took off 8 bases at V and 1 base at J, with 8 bases between the two ends. From germline, CDR1 is PRHDT and CDR2 FYEKMQ (reference sequence). In nucleotides, the CDR3 is TGTGCCAGCCACAGAACGAACACTGAAGCTTTCTTT. Translation: CASHRTNTEAFF.

V is TRBV5-1 and J is TRBJ2-1; TRBD2 agrees at 10 bases. The trim removed 4 bases at V and 3 bases at J, leaving 4 bases unmatched. The CDR3 spans 15 residues. Germline lookup yields CDR1 SGHRS and CDR2 YFSETQ. The CDR3 coding sequence is TGCGCCAGCAGCCATAGCGGGGGGCACTACAATGAGCAGTTCTTC. The encoded protein is CASSHSGGHYNEQFF. Full variable domain (remainder filled in from reference TRBV5-1 and TRBJ2-1): KAGVTQTPRYLIKTRGQQVTLSCSPISGHRSVSWYQQTPGQGLQFLFEYFSETQRNKGNFPGRFSGRQFSNSRSEMNVSTLELGDSALYLCASSHSGGHYNEQFFGPGTRLTVL.

The chain employs TRBV5-4 and TRBJ2-7; 11 bases align to TRBD1. This CDR3 contains 16 residues. V was clipped by 6 bases and J by 3 bases; unmatched bases: 11. The germline CDR1 and CDR2 sequences are SGHNT and YYREEE (reference sequence). The CDR3 loop reads CASKSSTGTGGYEQYF. The CDR3 nucleotides are TGTGCCAGCAAATCCTCAACCGGGACAGGGGGCTACGAGCAGTACTTC.

The chain recombines TRBV7-8 with TRBJ1-6; TRBD1 matches at 10 bases. Trimming removed 4 bases from V and 7 bases from J; junction bases left unmatched: 10. The CDR3 has 17 residues. The germline V gene has CDR1 SGHVS and CDR2 FQNEAQ. The CDR3 sequence: CASSSSGTGVGNSPLHF. CDR3 nucleotide sequence: TGTGCCAGCAGCTCCTCCGGGACAGGGGTGGGGAATTCACCCCTCCACTTT.

The V and J genes are TRBV4-3 and TRBJ2-7; D might be TRBD1 (6 bases). Germline V gene sequence: CDR1 LGHNA, CDR2 YSLEER. CDR3 length equals 15 residues. V lost 1 base, J lost 4 bases, and 14 bases lay in between. This chain's CDR3 is CASSQVTGSTYEQYF. The DNA for the CDR3 is TGCGCCAGCAGCCAAGTAACAGGGTCCACATACGAGCAGTACTTC.

This chain joins TRBV21-1 and TRBJ2-7; no DNA check was done on the table's D call, TRBD1. TRBV21-1 is tagged as a pseudogene. This CDR3 contains 17 residues. This CDR3 reads CASSKACTGTGPHEQYF. DNA for the CDR3: TGTGCCAGCAGCAAAGCTTGTACCGGGACAGGGCCACACGAGCAGTACTTC.

The V call is TRBV11-3, the J call TRBJ2-7; a possible D gene is TRBD1 (6 bases). The CDR3 contains 16 residues. Trimming took off 1 base at V and 2 bases at J, with 15 bases between the two ends. The germline V gene encodes CDR1 SGHNT and CDR2 YENEEA. The CDR3 nucleotides read TGTGCCAGCAGCTTAGGAGGGACAACACAGACCTACGAGCAGTACTTC. Translated, it gives CASSLGGTTQTYEQYF. Combining the CDR3 with reference TRBV11-3 and TRBJ2-7 gives the whole variable domain EAGVVQSPRYKIIEKKQPVAFWCNPISGHNTLYWYLQNLGQGPELLIRYENEEAVDDSQLPKDRFSAERLKGVDSTLKIQPAELGDSAVYLCASSLGGTTQTYEQYFGPGTRLTVT.

The chain uses TRBV7-2 and TRBJ1-4; maybe TRBD1 (5 bases). This CDR3 is built from 14 residues. CDR1 SGHTA and CDR2 FQGNSA come from the germline V gene. The V gene lost 5 bases and the J gene lost 6 bases, with 13 bases spanning the gap. For the CDR3, the DNA is TGTGCCAGCAGCGGTGCCGGGGCCTATGAAAAACTGTTTTTT. Protein sequence: CASSGAGAYEKLFF. The full variable domain, with the rest looked up from reference TRBV7-2 and TRBJ1-4, is GAGVSQSPSNKVTEKGKDVELRCDPISGHTALYWYRQSLGQGLEFLIYFQGNSAPDKSGLPSDRFSAERTGGSVSTLTIQRTQQEDSAVYLCASSGAGAYEKLFFGSGTQLSVL.

The V gene is TRBV18, the J gene TRBJ1-4; D not certain. Germline CDR1 is KGHSH and CDR2 is LQKENI. Trimming removed 2 bases at V and 4 bases at J, with 5 bases between. The CDR3 runs 13 residues. The CDR3 DNA reads TGTGCCAGCTCACCAGTTCTTAATGAAAAACTGTTTTTT. It yields the protein CASSPVLNEKLFF.

V and J are TRBV27 and TRBJ1-5, with D perhaps TRBD1 (6 bases). CDR1 is MNHEY and CDR2 is SMNVEV in the germline V gene (reference sequence). V was clipped by 5 bases and J by 7 bases, with 12 bases between them. CDR3 size: 13 residues. In DNA, the CDR3 is TGTGCCAGCAGTACCCAGGGGAGCCAGCCCCAGCATTTT. It is translated as CASSTQGSQPQHF.

The chain uses TRBV4-3 and TRBJ2-5; 7 positions match TRBD2. Unmatched junction bases numbered 10, after V lost 1 base and J lost 5 bases. The CDR3 is made up of 16 amino acids. CDR1 LGHNA and CDR2 YSLEER come from the germline V gene. The CDR3 loop reads CASSQARGGVGETQYF. CDR3 bases: TGCGCCAGCAGCCAAGCTCGGGGAGGGGTTGGGGAGACCCAGTACTTC.

The CDR3 protein is CASSVGQLKNYGYTF. For the CDR3, the DNA is TGTGCCAGCAGCGTAGGACAGCTCAAGAACTATGGCTACACCTTC. The gene calls are TRBV9 and TRBJ1-2, with D possibly TRBD1 on 5 matching bases. The CDR3 extends over 15 amino acids. Trimming shortened V by 0 bases and J by 2 bases, and 11 bases separated the two germline ends. CDR1 is SGDLS, CDR2 YYNGEE, per germline.

This clone was seen just once. The V gene is TRBV4-2, the J gene TRBJ1-2; D is unresolved. This CDR3 spans 14 amino acids. Germline V gene data show CDR1 as LGHNA and CDR2 as YNFKEQ. Trimming took 1 base from V and 6 from J, leaving 12 bases between them. The CDR3 DNA follows: TGTGCCAGCAGCCAAGCATTCACTGGAGATGGCTACACCTTC. Translated: CASSQAFTGDGYTF.

CDR3 bases: TGTGCCAGCAGCCGACAGGCGAACACTGAAGCTTTCTTT. Translation gives CASSRQANTEAFF. V usage is TRBV14 and J usage is TRBJ1-1, with D perhaps TRBD1 (6 bases). The germline V gene has CDR1 SGHDN and CDR2 FVKESK. This CDR3 has 13 amino acids. The V end lost 4 bases, the J end lost 1 base, and 7 bases lay between the germline ends.

The CDR3 sequence: CASSPGTGGHEQYF. In DNA, the CDR3 is TGCGCCAGCAGCCCGGGGACAGGGGGTCACGAGCAGTACTTC. This rearrangement joins TRBV5-1 to TRBJ2-7, with 11 bases fitting TRBD1. V gave up 4 bases and J gave up 5 bases; unmatched junction bases: 5. The CDR3 has 14 amino acids. CDR1 is SGHRS and CDR2 is YFSETQ in the germline V gene.

The chain links TRBV5-1 to TRBJ2-7; D is ambiguous. CDR1 is SGHRS, CDR2 YFSETQ, per germline. The CDR3 runs to 14 residues. V was cut by 4 bases and J by 0 bases, with 11 bases left in between. The CDR3 sequence is CASSPDASSYEQYF. For the CDR3, the DNA is TGCGCCAGCAGCCCCGACGCCAGCTCCTACGAGCAGTACTTC.

This clone was seen only once. The J gene is TRBJ1-1, the V gene TRBV28; D uncertain. The CDR3 has 14 amino acids. Germline-derived CDR1 and CDR2 are MDHEN and SYDVKM. Deletions cut 6 bases from V and 3 bases from J, with 14 bases between. Here the CDR3 DNA reads TGTGCCAGCAGACGGCTTCTTGCGTACACTGAAGCTTTCTTT. It codes for CASRRLLAYTEAFF.

The gene calls are TRBV7-3 and TRBJ1-3; no definite D call. Trimming removed 5 bases from V and 3 bases from J, with 14 bases in between. This CDR3 region has 15 residues. CDR1 is SGHTA and CDR2 is FQGTGA in the germline V gene. In nucleotides, the CDR3 is TGTGCCAGCAGCAATTTAGCTGAGGGTGGAAACACCATATATTTT. Protein: CASSNLAEGGNTIYF. Full variable domain (rest looked up from reference TRBV7-3 and TRBJ1-3): GAGVSQTPSNKVTEKGKYVELRCDPISGHTALYWYRQSLGQGPEFLIYFQGTGAADDSGLPNDRFFAVRPEGSVSTLKIQRTERGDSAVYLCASSNLAEGGNTIYFGEGSWLTVV.

The chain carries TRBV28 and TRBJ2-7; TRBD1 might be the D (6 bases). The V end was cut by 6 bases, the J end by 6 bases, with 21 bases between. The CDR3 sequence is 15 residues long. The germline V gene encodes CDR1 MDHEN and CDR2 SYDVKM. The CDR3, as DNA: TGTGCCAGCAGGGGGCTGTGGCAGGGGTATTTCGAGCAGTACTTC. Protein sequence: CASRGLWQGYFEQYF.

The chain is built from TRBV21-1 and TRBJ1-5. TRBV21-1 is reported as a pseudogene. The CDR3 has 12 amino acids. The CDR3 nucleotides read TGTCGTACCCCCGAAGGCTATCAGCCCCAGCATTTT. Translated, it gives CRTPEGYQPQHF.

The J gene is TRBJ2-2, the V gene TRBV7-9; D remains unclear. V was clipped by 2 bases and J by 6 bases, with 7 bases between them. The germline gives CDR1 SEHNR, CDR2 FQNEAQ (reference sequence). This CDR3 comprises 13 residues. CDR3 sequence: CASSLQVAGELFF. Written as DNA, the CDR3 is TGTGCCAGCAGCTTACAGGTTGCCGGGGAGCTGTTTTTT. Complete variable domain (other parts from reference TRBV7-9 and TRBJ2-2): DTGVSQNPRHKITKRGQNVTFRCDPISEHNRLYWYRQTLGQGPEFLTYFQNEAQLEKSRLLSDRFSAERPKGSFSTLEIQRTEQGDSAMYLCASSLQVAGELFFGEGSRLTVL.

V usage is TRBV9 and J usage is TRBJ1-2, with D unresolved. V shed 0 bases and J shed 4 bases, with 10 bases lying between them. This CDR3 is built from 14 residues. CDR1 is SGDLS and CDR2 is YYNGEE in the germline V gene. The CDR3 reads CASSVAEEGYGYTF. The CDR3 nucleotides read TGTGCCAGCAGCGTAGCTGAGGAGGGCTATGGCTACACCTTC.

The V gene is TRBV6-5, the J gene TRBJ2-3, with TRBD2 as a possible D gene (6 bases). V dropped 6 bases and J dropped 0 bases, with 13 bases sitting between them. Germline loops: CDR1 MNHEY, CDR2 SVGAGI. The CDR3 consists of 15 residues. This CDR3 is CASSRLDTSTDTQYF. For the CDR3, the DNA is TGTGCCAGCAGCAGACTAGATACTAGCACAGATACGCAGTATTTT.

The chain links TRBV2 to TRBJ2-5; 9 bases are a match to TRBD1. The CDR3 spans 11 residues. Germline CDR1 is SNHLY and CDR2 is FYNNEI. Unmatched junction bases numbered 1, after V lost 9 bases and J lost 5 bases. As DNA, the CDR3 is TGTGCCAGGGGACAGGGTGAGACCCAGTACTTC. Residues: CARGQGETQYF.